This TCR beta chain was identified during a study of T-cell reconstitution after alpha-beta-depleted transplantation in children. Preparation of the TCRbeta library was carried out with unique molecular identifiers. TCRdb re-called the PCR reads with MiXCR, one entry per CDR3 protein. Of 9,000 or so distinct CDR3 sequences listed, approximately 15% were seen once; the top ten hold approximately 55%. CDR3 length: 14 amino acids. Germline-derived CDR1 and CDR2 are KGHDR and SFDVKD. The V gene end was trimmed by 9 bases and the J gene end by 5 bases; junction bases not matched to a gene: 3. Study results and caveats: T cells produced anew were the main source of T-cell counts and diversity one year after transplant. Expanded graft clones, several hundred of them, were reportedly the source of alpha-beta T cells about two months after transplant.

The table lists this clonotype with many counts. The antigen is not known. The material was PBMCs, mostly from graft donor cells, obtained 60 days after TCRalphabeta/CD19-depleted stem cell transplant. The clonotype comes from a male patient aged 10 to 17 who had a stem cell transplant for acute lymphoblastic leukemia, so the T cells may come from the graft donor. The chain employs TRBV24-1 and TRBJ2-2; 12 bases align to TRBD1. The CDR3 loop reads CATQGQGATGELFF. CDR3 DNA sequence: TGTGCCACCCAGGGACAGGGGGCTACCGGGGAGCTGTTTTTT.